The clone carrying this T cell receptor beta chain was detected ten times or more. In germline, CDR1 is KGHSH, CDR2 LQKENI. The CDR3 totals 13 residues. Deletions cut 3 bases from V and 2 bases from J, with 8 bases between. This specimen belongs to a study of human T cells and chemical hapten exposure. This sample's time point: patch test 1, 2 weeks after DPC sensitization. This sample's treatment: therapeutic diphenylcyclopropenone sensitization with weekly scalp DPC. A single record per CDR3 protein comes from TCRdb applying MiXCR to the RACE reads. In the table there are some 83,000 distinct CDR3 sequences, around a tenth of which are singletons.

The gene calls are TRBV18 and TRBJ2-7; D call uncertain. Sequences were derived from whole blood, sampled in connection with sensitization to the hapten diphenylcyclopropenone (DPC). The origin of this receptor is a woman between 50 and 59 years old with alopecia areata. Some clones in this sample may be carry-over from other donors' samples. The CDR3 DNA sequence: TGTGCCAGCTCACCTCCCGGCACCTACGAGCAGTACTTC. This encodes CASSPPGTYEQYF.